The 21 T cell receptor beta chains reported below all come from one sample, sequenced in a study of metastatic and nonmetastatic thyroid tumors. TCRdb re-called clones via MiXCR from the PCR reads. The sample consists of under 55,000 clones, roughly a sixth of them appearing once. Each patient came to thyroid surgery without any prior treatment (of any kind). Sequencing used blood. These receptors were collected from a female donor with papillary thyroid cancer or a benign thyroid nodule (not recorded which). Some clones in this sample may be carry-over from other donors' samples.

There are many counts of this clone. The chain joins TRBV6-5 to TRBJ2-3, with 11 positions matching TRBD2. V shed 0 bases, J shed 1 base, and the junction held 9 bases outside the gene matches. Per the germline V gene, CDR1 is MNHEY and CDR2 is SVGAGI. CDR3 length equals 19 residues. The CDR3 loop is CASSYSRWGSGRGTDTQYF. Here the CDR3 DNA reads TGTGCCAGCAGTTACTCACGCTGGGGTAGCGGGAGGGGCACAGATACGCAGTATTTT.

This clone was recorded a few times. The V call is TRBV20-1, the J call TRBJ2-3; 9 bases are shared with TRBD2. Germline V gene sequence: CDR1 DFQATT, CDR2 SNEGSKA (reference sequence). CDR3 length equals 14 residues. The V gene end was trimmed by 6 bases and the J gene end by 3 bases; junction bases not matched to a gene: 7. CDR3 sequence reads: CSARNSGGTDTQYF. The CDR3 region has the DNA TGCAGTGCGAGGAATAGCGGGGGAACAGATACGCAGTATTTT.

The chain links TRBV11-2 to TRBJ2-7; D is undetermined. Germline V CDR1 and CDR2: SGHAT, FQNNGV. The V end lost 1 base, the J end lost 4 bases, and 8 bases lay between the germline ends. The length of the CDR3 is 13 residues. The CDR3 is CASSLGTVYEQYF. For the CDR3, the DNA is TGTGCCAGCAGCTTAGGGACCGTATACGAGCAGTACTTC.

On this clone: The sample carries other DNA sequences with the same CDR3. V and J are TRBV6-1 and TRBJ2-3; D is unclear. The CDR3 is 12 amino acids. V was cut by 4 bases and J by 6 bases, with 8 bases left in between. Germline values: CDR1 MNHNS, CDR2 SASEGT. The CDR3 coding sequence is TGTGCCAGCAGTGGTCTCTCTGATACGCAGTATTTT. Its protein is CASSGLSDTQYF.

This clone showed up just a few times. The chain employs TRBV6-1 and TRBJ2-7; D remains ambiguous. V gave up 7 bases and J gave up 2 bases, with 12 bases separating them. The CDR3 has 13 residues. Germline CDR1 is MNHNS and CDR2 is SASEGT. CDR3 sequence reads: CASTHTGTYEQYF. The DNA of the CDR3 is TGTGCCAGCACTCACACTGGAACCTACGAGCAGTACTTC.

With regard to this clone: At one end, the junction sequence differs from germline, possibly due to a read error. The chain carries TRBV11-1 and TRBJ1-1, with D possibly matching TRBD1 (5 bases). Germline V gene lookup returns CDR1 SGHAT and CDR2 FQDESV (reference sequence). The CDR3 consists of 14 residues. The CDR3 coding sequence is TGTGCCAGCAGCCCCTGGGACTGGAACACTGAATCTTTCTTT. Translating gives CASSPWDWNTESFF. Looking up the rest from reference TRBV11-1 and TRBJ1-1 gives the full variable domain: EAEVAQSPRYKITEKSQAVAFWCDPISGHATLYWYRQILGQGPELLVQFQDESVVDDSQLPKDRFSAERLKGVDSTLKIQPAELGDSAMYLCASSPWDWNTESFFGQGTRLTVV.

This clone came up a few times. CDR3 region: CASSIYQSFNVLTF. The CDR3 region has the DNA TGTGCCAGTAGTATATACCAGTCCTTCAACGTCCTGACTTTC. J is TRBJ2-6 and V is TRBV19, with D uncertain. CDR1 LNHDA and CDR2 SQIVND come from the germline V gene (reference sequence). The V end was cut by 2 bases, the J end by 9 bases, with 11 bases between. This CDR3 is built from 14 residues.

This clone came up many times. The gene calls are TRBV6-1 and TRBJ1-2; perhaps TRBD1 as D (6 bases). Germline V CDR1 and CDR2: MNHNS, SASEGT. V lost 7 bases, J lost 4 bases, and 16 bases lay in between. The CDR3 loop spans 14 amino acids. The CDR3 reads CASIGGGTSYGYTF. The DNA of the CDR3 is TGTGCCAGCATCGGGGGCGGAACCTCCTATGGCTACACCTTC.

The table lists this clone with many counts. V is TRBV15 and J is TRBJ2-7, with D perhaps TRBD1 (7 bases). CDR1 and CDR2 (germline): LNHNV, YYDKDF (reference sequence). V lost 2 bases to trimming and J lost 3 bases, with 11 bases between them. This CDR3 has 14 amino acids. This CDR3 is CATSRPGGNYEQYF. The CDR3 DNA reads TGTGCCACCAGCAGACCAGGGGGGAACTACGAGCAGTACTTC. The full variable domain, rest sourced from reference TRBV15 and TRBJ2-7, is DAMVIQNPRYQVTQFGKPVTLSCSQTLNHNVMYWYQQKSSQAPKLLFHYYDKDFNNEADTPDNFQSRRPNTSFCFLDIRSPGLGDTAMYLCATSRPGGNYEQYFGPGTRLTVT.

The table lists this clone with many counts. CDR3 DNA: TGCGCCAGCAGAGTGGGCGGGACACACACCGGGGAGCTGTTTTTT. Translating it yields CASRVGGTHTGELFF. This chain links TRBV5-1 with TRBJ2-2, with D tentatively TRBD1 or TRBD2 (6 bases each). CDR1 and CDR2 (germline): SGHRS, YFSETQ. V gave up 5 bases and J gave up 3 bases, with 14 bases separating them. The CDR3 has 15 residues.

This clone is medium-sized within its sample. The genes are TRBV28 and TRBJ2-7; D might be TRBD1 or TRBD2, each matching 5 bases. Trimming cost V 5 bases and J 2 bases, with 7 bases left between them. This CDR3 has 12 amino acids. Germline CDR1 and CDR2: MDHEN and SYDVKM. The CDR3 is CASSGDAYEQYF. CDR3 bases: TGTGCCAGCAGTGGGGACGCCTACGAGCAGTACTTC.

This chain uses TRBV7-2 with TRBJ1-1; D uncertain. This CDR3 region has 15 residues. Germline assignment: CDR1 SGHTA and CDR2 FQGNSA. Trimming shortened V by 5 bases and J by 0 bases, and 13 bases separated the two germline ends. CDR3 sequence (DNA): TGTGCCAGCAGCCGATCAATCTCGATGAACACTGAAGCTTTCTTT. Protein sequence: CASSRSISMNTEAFF.

This clone was counted at least ten times. This may be a read error, as it is one base from a much larger clone. J is TRBJ2-1 and V is TRBV27, with D possibly matching TRBD2 (5 bases). Per germline, CDR1 MNHEY and CDR2 SMNVEV (reference sequence). This CDR3 has 14 residues. V was pared by 7 bases and J by 5 bases, with 15 bases between. This CDR3 is CASILRARDNEQFF. The DNA for the CDR3 is TGTGCCAGCATCCTGAGGGCTAGGGACAATGAGCAGTTCTTC.

This clone appeared many times. V is TRBV6-1 and J is TRBJ1-5, with D hard to call. The CDR3 spans 11 residues. Trimming removed 6 bases at V and 7 bases at J, with 7 bases between. CDR1 and CDR2 (germline): MNHNS, SASEGT. This CDR3 reads CASRGGQPQHF. The CDR3 region has the DNA TGTGCCAGCAGGGGCGGGCAGCCCCAGCATTTT.

V usage is TRBV5-4 and J usage is TRBJ2-3; the D gene is possibly TRBD2 (7 bases). Germline lookup yields CDR1 SGHNT and CDR2 YYREEE (reference sequence). The CDR3 consists of 16 residues. V shed 2 bases and J shed 5 bases, with 18 bases lying between them. CDR3 sequence (DNA): TGTGCCAGCAGCTTTCTCGGACGGGGGGCCCAAGATACGCAGTATTTT. Translation gives CASSFLGRGAQDTQYF.

The CDR3 sequence: CASSPPRGSRISSYNEQFF. DNA for the CDR3: TGTGCCAGCAGTCCACCTCGTGGTAGCCGGATCAGCTCCTACAATGAGCAGTTCTTC. The rearrangement joins TRBV28 to TRBJ2-1; D remains unclear. V was trimmed by 5 bases and J by 0 bases, leaving 23 bases between them. The CDR3 contains 19 residues. In germline, CDR1 is MDHEN, CDR2 SYDVKM.

Ten or more counts support this clone. This rearrangement joins TRBV6-6 to TRBJ2-3; 10 nucleotides agree with TRBD2. With V trimmed by 11 bases and J by 0 bases, 14 bases remained unmatched. The CDR3 is 17 amino acids. Per the germline V gene, CDR1 is MNHNY and CDR2 is SVGAGI (reference sequence). CDR3 nucleotides: TGTGCCCACGGGACTAGCGTACGACCAACTAGCACAGATACGCAGTATTTT. Translation gives CAHGTSVRPTSTDTQYF.

The sample holds a few counts of this clone. This chain links TRBV3-1 with TRBJ2-1, with a weak D call TRBD2 (5 bases). This CDR3 region has 15 residues. V shed 0 bases and J shed 1 base, with 7 bases lying between them. Per the germline V gene, CDR1 is LGHDT and CDR2 is YNNKEL (reference sequence). The chain's CDR3 is CASSQDRGSYNEQFF. CDR3 nucleotides: TGTGCCAGCAGCCAAGACCGGGGTTCCTACAATGAGCAGTTCTTC.

This clone showed up many times. The rearrangement joins TRBV3-1 to TRBJ2-3; D ambiguous. The CDR3 is 13 amino acids. The germline V and J ends were trimmed by 5 bases and 5 bases, with 11 bases remaining between them. Germline-derived CDR1 and CDR2 are LGHDT and YNNKEL (reference sequence). The CDR3 sequence is CASSTLNGDTQYF. The CDR3 DNA reads as TGTGCCAGCAGCACCCTGAATGGAGATACGCAGTATTTT.

This clone was counted ten times or more. The J gene is TRBJ1-4, the V gene TRBV5-1; D gene uncertain. Germline-derived CDR1 and CDR2 are SGHRS and YFSETQ. The ends were cut back, 0 bases at V and 1 base at J, with 4 bases in the middle. The CDR3 has 14 residues. The CDR3 here is CASSLAGTNEKLFF. The CDR3 DNA sequence: TGCGCCAGCAGCTTGGCAGGAACTAATGAAAAACTGTTTTTT.

CDR3 protein: CASSSVRQSVGVSGNTIYF. The CDR3, as DNA: TGTGCCAGCAGTTCCGTTCGACAAAGTGTGGGGGTATCTGGAAACACCATATATTTT. The chain is built from TRBV28 and TRBJ1-3; possibly TRBD1 for D (5 bases). The CDR3 runs 19 residues. V shed 4 bases and J shed 1 base, with 23 bases lying between them. In germline, CDR1 is MDHEN, CDR2 SYDVKM.